Following are 22 T cell receptor beta chains from one sample sequenced in a study of OX40 agonist ivuxolimab in advanced cancers. The data were produced by immunoSEQ multiplex PCR, yet TCRdb's version contains in-frame clones alone and is incomplete. The repertoire consists of around 30,000 clones, with about 74% occurring once and the leading ten covering about an eighth. The sequences come from CD4+ or CD8+ T cells sorted from blood, collected in a trial of the OX40 agonist ivuxolimab. The receptors stem from an adult with an advanced solid tumor such as melanoma, head and neck, liver or kidney cancer.

In the case of this clone: A much larger clone differs by one base, so this may be a read error. In nucleotides, the CDR3 is TGTGCCAGCAGCCAGGGACTAGCGGGCACCGGGGAGCTGTTTTTT. This sequence encodes CASSQGLAGTGELFF. The V and J genes are TRBV7-2 and TRBJ2-2; 12 bases fit TRBD2. In germline, CDR1 is SGHTA, CDR2 FQGNSA. The V and J ends lost 5 bases and 4 bases, in that order; junction bases with no gene match: 2. CDR3 length: 15 residues.

V and J are TRBV19 and TRBJ2-2; maybe TRBD2 (6 bases). The germline CDR1 and CDR2 sequences are LNHDA and SQIVND (reference sequence). Trimming took off 7 bases at V and 6 bases at J, with 18 bases between the two ends. The CDR3 loop spans 15 amino acids. The CDR3 sequence: CASTVVAGQPGELFF. The CDR3 nucleotides read TGTGCCAGTACTGTGGTCGCGGGGCAACCCGGGGAGCTGTTTTTT.

A few counts support this clone. This rearrangement joins TRBV5-1 to TRBJ1-6; TRBD1 matches 7 bases. Trimming took 4 bases from V and 7 from J; bases not matched to a gene: 5. CDR1 and CDR2 from the germline V gene are SGHRS and YFSETQ. This CDR3 is 14 amino acids long. CDR3 in amino acids: CASSQGQTNSPLHF. The DNA of the CDR3 is TGCGCCAGCAGCCAGGGACAGACCAATTCACCCCTCCACTTT.

V is TRBV25-1 and J is TRBJ1-6; TRBD1 matches at 8 bases. Germline V gene sequence: CDR1 MGHDK, CDR2 SYGVNS. J lost 9 bases, V lost 5 bases, and 9 bases had no gene match. There are 15 residues in the CDR3. The CDR3 coding sequence is TGTGCCAGCAGTCCTGACAGGGGTAATGGTTCACCCCTCCACTTT. It is translated as CASSPDRGNGSPLHF.

This clone has a single count. The chain links TRBV2 to TRBJ1-3; D not certain. The germline gives CDR1 SNHLY, CDR2 FYNNEI. The CDR3 is made up of 14 amino acids. The V end was cut by 6 bases, the J end by 2 bases, with 11 bases between. In nucleotides, the CDR3 is TGTGCCAGCAGGGGAGAGACTCCTGGAAACACCATATATTTT. This encodes CASRGETPGNTIYF. The variable domain in full, completed from reference TRBV2 and TRBJ1-3, reads EPEVTQTPSHQVTQMGQEVILRCVPISNHLYFYWYRQILGQKVEFLVSFYNNEISEKSEIFDDQFSVERPDGSNFTLKIRSTKLEDSAMYFCASRGETPGNTIYFGEGSWLTVV.

Here the CDR3 reads CASSAGTSGGWADTQYF. CDR3 bases: TGCGCCAGCAGCGCCGGGACTAGCGGGGGCTGGGCAGATACGCAGTATTTT. The V gene is TRBV5-1, the J gene TRBJ2-3; the match to TRBD2 covers 14 bases. Germline V gene data show CDR1 as SGHRS and CDR2 as YFSETQ. J was trimmed by 4 bases and V by 4 bases; bases with no gene match: 8. The CDR3 spans 17 residues.

The chain links TRBV5-1 to TRBJ2-7, with 9 bases matching TRBD2. CDR1 SGHRS and CDR2 YFSETQ come from the germline V gene. The trim removed 4 bases at V and 0 bases at J, leaving 11 bases unmatched. The CDR3 runs to 17 residues. CDR3 protein: CASSPRDSGGSSYEQYF. CDR3 nucleotide sequence: TGCGCCAGCAGCCCTCGGGATAGCGGGGGTTCCTCCTACGAGCAGTACTTC.

The V gene is TRBV2, the J gene TRBJ1-2, with 11 bases matching TRBD1. The CDR3 totals 16 residues. Germline CDR1 reads SNHLY; CDR2 reads FYNNEI. The V segment lost 7 bases and the J segment 5 bases; nucleotides outside the gene matches: 12. The chain's CDR3 is CASKRTGGVFSYGYTF. CDR3 nucleotide sequence: TGTGCCAGCAAGAGGACAGGGGGCGTCTTTTCGTATGGCTACACCTTC.

The chain has TRBV6-1 and TRBJ1-6; D not certain. Germline V gives CDR1 MNHNS, CDR2 SASEGT. The CDR3 loop spans 17 amino acids. V dropped 2 bases and J dropped 0 bases, with 11 bases sitting between them. The CDR3 DNA reads TGTGCCAGCAGTGAATTGGGATTCAGCTCCTATAATTCACCCCTCCACTTT. This translates into CASSELGFSSYNSPLHF.

The chain has TRBV10-2 and TRBJ1-6, with 8 bases identical to TRBD1. The V gene end was trimmed by 6 bases and the J gene end by 9 bases; junction bases not matched to a gene: 10. The CDR3 runs to 15 residues. Germline V CDR1 and CDR2: WSHSY, SAAADI. CDR3 amino acids: CASSEGQGTSSPLHF. In nucleotides, the CDR3 is TGCGCCAGCAGCGAAGGACAGGGTACGAGTTCACCCCTCCACTTT.

V usage is TRBV29-1 and J usage is TRBJ2-5; D could derive from TRBD1 or TRBD2 (5 bases each). The end of the DNA fits TRBJ2-7 better, so the J call may be wrong. This CDR3 comprises 12 residues. CDR1 SQVTM and CDR2 ANQGSEA come from the germline V gene. CDR3 in amino acids: CSVRGASYEQYF. The CDR3 DNA is TGCAGCGTTCGGGGCGCCTCCTACGAGCAGTACTTC.

CDR3 sequence: CAISESTGNPTWTF. Here the CDR3 DNA reads TGTGCCATCAGTGAGTCGACCGGAAACCCTACGTGGACCTTC. The V gene is TRBV10-3, the J gene TRBJ1-2, with D uncertain. The germline V gene encodes CDR1 ENHRY and CDR2 SYGVKD. V gave up 0 bases and J gave up 14 bases, with 19 bases separating them. The CDR3 is 14 residues long.

The table lists this clone with a few counts. The gene calls are TRBV6-6 and TRBJ2-7, with TRBD1 matching over 7 bases. Germline V gene sequence: CDR1 MNHNY, CDR2 SVGAGI (reference sequence). The CDR3 is 11 amino acids. The DNA for the CDR3 is TGTGCCAGCAGTTATGGACAGGTTCCTAGCGTC. Amino acids: CASSYGQVPSV.

This rearrangement joins TRBV30 to TRBJ2-6; no clear D gene. Trimming took 0 bases from V and 0 from J, leaving 6 bases between them. CDR1 is GTSNPN and CDR2 is SVGIG in the germline V gene (reference sequence). This CDR3 is 15 amino acids long. This CDR3 is CAWSVRASGANVLTF. CDR3 in DNA: TGTGCCTGGAGTGTTCGAGCCTCTGGGGCCAACGTCCTGACTTTC.

The chain couples TRBV2 to TRBJ2-3; maybe TRBD2 (6 bases). Trimming removed 6 bases at V and 2 bases at J, with 12 bases between. This CDR3 spans 14 amino acids. Germline V gives CDR1 SNHLY, CDR2 FYNNEI. This chain's CDR3 is CASRFAGYTDTQYF. CDR3 sequence (DNA): TGTGCCAGCAGGTTTGCGGGGTACACAGATACGCAGTATTTT.

The chain couples TRBV30 to TRBJ1-5, with D perhaps TRBD1 (5 bases). Germline CDR1 reads GTSNPN; CDR2 reads SVGIG (reference sequence). V lost 3 bases and J lost 8, with 11 bases in between. The CDR3 runs 12 residues. The CDR3 bases are TGTGCCTGGAGCAAGGGGTGGGAGCCCCAGCATTTT. Its protein product is CAWSKGWEPQHF.

J is TRBJ1-1 and V is TRBV9; D gene uncertain. This CDR3 is 15 amino acids long. Germline CDR1 reads SGDLS; CDR2 reads YYNGEE. V lost 0 bases to trimming and J lost 0 bases, with 9 bases between them. The chain's CDR3 is CASSVGKNMNTEAFF. In nucleotides, the CDR3 is TGTGCCAGCAGCGTAGGCAAGAATATGAACACTGAAGCTTTCTTT.

The chain employs TRBV18 and TRBJ2-5; no reliable D call. Between the trimmed V and J ends, which lost 2 bases and 3 bases, there was a span of 13 bases. Germline V gene lookup returns CDR1 KGHSH and CDR2 LQKENI. This CDR3 has 15 residues. The CDR3 coding sequence is TGTGCCAGCTCACCAGTAAGAACAGAGAAAGAGACCCAGTACTTC. Encoded protein: CASSPVRTEKETQYF.

In this sample, this clone turned up a few times. The genes are TRBV10-1 and TRBJ1-3; D is possibly TRBD1 (5 bases). The V gene lost 2 bases and the J gene lost 2 bases, with 10 bases spanning the gap. The CDR3 consists of 15 residues. Germline assignment: CDR1 WNHNN and CDR2 SYGVQD (reference sequence). In DNA, the CDR3 is TGCGCCAGCAGTGAGGACAGAACAGCTGGAAACACCATATATTTT. Translating it yields CASSEDRTAGNTIYF.

The rearrangement joins TRBV18 to TRBJ2-2; maybe TRBD2 (5 bases). Germline V lookup: CDR1 KGHSH, CDR2 LQKENI. V gave up 0 bases and J gave up 5 bases, with 13 bases separating them. CDR3 length: 16 amino acids. CDR3 sequence reads: CASSPPSVRTTGELFF. CDR3 coding DNA: TGTGCCAGCTCACCACCGAGCGTTAGGACTACCGGGGAGCTGTTTTTT.

The gene calls are TRBV6-5 and TRBJ2-2, with a weak D call TRBD1 (6 bases). CDR1 is MNHEY and CDR2 is SVGAGI in the germline V gene. The CDR3 length is 15 residues. V lost 5 bases to trimming and J lost 6 bases, with 16 bases between them. The CDR3 loop reads CASSTITGWAGELFF. In nucleotides, the CDR3 is TGTGCCAGCAGTACGATTACAGGGTGGGCCGGGGAGCTGTTTTTT.

The chain uses TRBV6-5 and TRBJ2-5; 9 bases agree with TRBD2. The J segment lost 5 bases and the V segment lost 0 bases, leaving 7 bases of the junction unmatched. CDR3 length: 16 amino acids. The V gene's germline CDR1 is MNHEY and CDR2 SVGAGI. DNA for the CDR3: TGTGCCAGCAGTTACTCGGGGCGGGGGGGCCCGGAGACCCAGTACTTC. It is translated as CASSYSGRGGPETQYF.